A selection of T cell receptor beta chains follows, all from one sample in a study of vaccination and CD4 T cells after COVID-19. Each CDR3 protein gets one entry after TCRdb re-called the PCR reads with MiXCR. Found here are some 25,000 distinct CDR3 sequences, around two thirds of them singletons; the top ten hold less than 25%. Their antigen targets remain unknown. Material: CD4+ T cells from blood, cultured in vitro, obtained after SARS-CoV-2 vaccination. These receptors originate from a human donor who received a COVID-19 vaccine. The CDR3 runs from the conserved cysteine through the conserved F or W. A D gene is named only where the DNA matches it firmly. Some rows mark clone size as missing; the rest say once, few, many or name a class of expanded clone.

D	size	J	V	length	DNA	CDR3
NA	NA	TRBJ2-7	TRBV6-1	15	TGTGCCAGCAGTGAAGCATTCCGGGAAAGGAACGAGCAGTACTTC	CASSEAFRERNEQYF
NA	NA	TRBJ2-3	TRBV20-1	15	TGCAGTGCTAGTTCCGGGGCAGGGTTGTTGGATACGCAGTATTTT	CSASSGAGLLDTQYF
NA	few	TRBJ1-6	TRBV6-5	15	TGTGCCAGCAGTTACAGGGCGGCGGATAATTCACCCCTCCACTTT	CASSYRAADNSPLHF
NA	few	TRBJ1-5	TRBV27	14	TGTGCCAGCAGTACCCTTAATAGCAATCAGCCCCAGCATTTT	CASSTLNSNQPQHF
NA	NA	TRBJ1-2	TRBV20-1	14	TGCAGTGCCCCAAACCCGACAGGCCCCTATGGCTACACCTTC	CSAPNPTGPYGYTF
NA	few	TRBJ2-3	TRBV20-1	11	TGCAGTGCTAGTGCTCCAGATACGCAGTATTTT	CSASAPDTQYF
TRBD1	NA	TRBJ1-1	TRBV18	15	TGTGCCAGCTCTAGCCCCACGGGACAGGGGAGTGAAGCTTTCTTT	CASSSPTGQGSEAFF
NA	NA	TRBJ1-5	TRBV27	15	TGTGCCAGCAGTACCACAGGGACCCCCAATCAGCCCCAGCATTTT	CASSTTGTPNQPQHF
TRBD1	NA	TRBJ1-5	TRBV6-1	15	TGTGCCAGCAGTGTCTTACAGGGGGTCAATCAGCCCCAGCATTTT	CASSVLQGVNQPQHF
TRBD1	few	TRBJ1-5	TRBV4-1	14	TGCGCCAGCAGCCACGACAGGGGAGATCAGCCCCAGCATTTT	CASSHDRGDQPQHF
TRBD1	NA	TRBJ2-5	TRBV6-5	16	TGTGCCAGCAGTTACAGGCAGGGGGCTTACCAAGAGACCCAGTACTTC	CASSYRQGAYQETQYF
NA	NA	TRBJ1-3	TRBV12-3/TRBV12-4	14	TGTGCCAGCAGACCCCAGGGAACTGGAAACACCATATATTTT	CASRPQGTGNTIYF
NA	NA	TRBJ1-5	TRBV20-1	11	TGCAGTGCTGGGCGGGAGCAGCCCCAGCATTTT	CSAGREQPQHF
NA	NA	TRBJ1-6	TRBV6-1	16	TGTGCCAGCACCCCCGCTTTACAGGGATATAATTCACCCCTCCACTTT	CASTPALQGYNSPLHF
NA	few	TRBJ1-1	TRBV7-8	14	TGTGCCAGCAGCTTAGCCCCCGGGATCCGTGAAGCTTTCTTT	CASSLAPGIREAFF
TRBD1	NA	TRBJ1-5	TRBV2	14	TGTGCCAGCGACAGGGGGCGATGGGATCAGCCCCAGCATTTT	CASDRGRWDQPQHF
TRBD2	NA	TRBJ2-3	TRBV6-5	15	TGTGCCAGCAGTTACTCTTGGCGGGGGGGCGATACGCAGTATTTT	CASSYSWRGGDTQYF
NA	NA	TRBJ1-6	TRBV15	15	TGTGCCACCAGCAGAGATTCACAATATAATTCACCCCTCCACTTT	CATSRDSQYNSPLHF
NA	NA	TRBJ1-2	TRBV27	14	TGTGCCAGCAGTCCAGGGTACCAGGGCTATGGCTACACCTTC	CASSPGYQGYGYTF
NA	NA	TRBJ1-2	TRBV18	15	TGTGCCAGCTCACCCTCAGGGCCCTTTAACTATGGCTACACCTTC	CASSPSGPFNYGYTF
TRBD2	NA	TRBJ2-3	TRBV5-4	16	TGTGCCATACATAAACGTAGCGGGGGGGCTGCGAATACGCAGTATTTT	CAIHKRSGGAANTQYF
TRBD1	NA	TRBJ1-1	TRBV29-1	15	TGCAGCGTTGAAGATCGGGGACAGGGGAGCACTGAAGCTTTCTTT	CSVEDRGQGSTEAFF
NA	NA	TRBJ1-2	TRBV6-1	13	TGTGCCAGCAGGGGGAGTGGGAACTATGGCTACACCTTC	CASRGSGNYGYTF
TRBD2	NA	TRBJ2-3	TRBV24-1	17	TGTGCCACCAGTGATTTGCCGGGACTAGCGGGGGGGGATACGCAGTATTTT	CATSDLPGLAGGDTQYF
NA	NA	TRBJ1-5	TRBV6-5	13	TGTGCCAGCAGTTCGTCCGGCAATCAGCCCCAGCATTTT	CASSSSGNQPQHF
NA	few	TRBJ1-5	TRBV27	13	TGTGCCAGCTCGATCGGGGGTAATCAGCCCCAGCATTTT	CASSIGGNQPQHF
NA	NA	TRBJ2-1	TRBV24-1	13	TGTGCCACCAGTGAGTCTTACTGGGATGAGCAGTTCTTC	CATSESYWDEQFF
NA	NA	TRBJ2-5	TRBV6-4	15	TGTGCCAGCAGTTATCACCGGGGGTACCAAGAGACCCAGTACTTC	CASSYHRGYQETQYF